These 15 T cell receptor beta chains share one sample of origin, sequenced in a study of cytomegalovirus exposure and HLA in healthy donors. A multiplex PCR was run with 60 Vbeta primers and 13 Jbeta primers. Measured with immunoSEQ multiplex PCR; TCRdb has only the in-frame clones, and not every one. The repertoire holds roughly 150,000 clones, with over 70% as singletons. The sequenced sample was PBMCs. The receptor source for this set is a man between 25 and 39 years old in good health and CMV-seronegative.

The rearrangement uses TRBV10-3 and TRBJ1-3; TRBD1 is a possible D gene (5 bases). Germline V CDR1 and CDR2: ENHRY, SYGVKD. The ends were cut back, 8 bases at V and 2 bases at J, with 16 bases in the middle. The CDR3 has 15 residues. CDR3 sequence (DNA): TGTGCCATCTTTAGCGGGGGATCCGCTGGAAACACCATATATTTT. It yields the protein CAIFSGGSAGNTIYF.

This clone was picked up a small number of times. The CDR3 DNA reads TGTGCCAGCAGCTTATTAGCGGGACTAGATACGCAGTATTTT. Translation gives CASSLLAGLDTQYF. The rearrangement uses TRBV7-2 and TRBJ2-3, with TRBD2 identical over 8 bases. Trimming at V came to 2 bases and at J to 5 bases, leaving 3 bases not matched to a gene. The CDR3 extends over 14 amino acids. Germline CDR1 and CDR2: SGHTA and FQGNSA. The full variable domain, its missing parts supplied by reference TRBV7-2 and TRBJ2-3, is GAGVSQSPSNKVTEKGKDVELRCDPISGHTALYWYRQSLGQGLEFLIYFQGNSAPDKSGLPSDRFSAERTGGSVSTLTIQRTQQEDSAVYLCASSLLAGLDTQYFGPGTRLTVL.

V gene TRBV2 combines with J gene TRBJ2-1; 13 bases fit TRBD2. This CDR3 has 14 amino acids. Unmatched junction bases numbered 2, after V lost 6 bases and J lost 6 bases. The germline V gene has CDR1 SNHLY and CDR2 FYNNEI. The CDR3 is CASRRLAGGNEQFF. The CDR3 region has the DNA TGTGCCAGCAGACGACTAGCGGGGGGCAATGAGCAGTTCTTC.

The chain recombines TRBV12-2 with TRBJ1-2; the table's D call, TRBD1, was not checked against the DNA. TRBV12-2 is termed a pseudogene. This CDR3 is 17 amino acids long. The CDR3 coding sequence is TGTGCAAGTCGCTTAGCGGCCCGACAGGTCGAGGGTCGTGGCTACACCTTC. Translating gives CASRLAARQVEGRGYTF.

The CDR3 sequence is CASREADGSYNSPLHF. DNA of the CDR3: TGTGCCAGTAGAGAGGCAGATGGATCCTATAATTCACCCCTCCACTTT. This rearrangement joins TRBV19 to TRBJ1-6, with D hard to call. The CDR3 covers 16 residues. V lost 6 bases, J lost 1 base, and 13 bases lay in between. Germline V gene data show CDR1 as LNHDA and CDR2 as SQIVND (reference sequence).

This clone was counted only a few times. V gene TRBV2 combines with J gene TRBJ2-5; 8 bases are shared with TRBD2. Germline CDR1 reads SNHLY; CDR2 reads FYNNEI. This CDR3 comprises 13 residues. The trim removed 11 bases at V and 1 base at J, leaving 6 bases unmatched. CDR3 sequence: CAGSGTSQETQYF. The CDR3 region has the DNA TGTGCCGGGAGCGGGACTAGCCAAGAGACCCAGTACTTC.

The rearrangement uses TRBV15 and TRBJ1-1; unclear D gene. This CDR3 is built from 15 residues. Germline V gene lookup returns CDR1 LNHNV and CDR2 YYDKDF (reference sequence). With 5 bases removed from V and 2 bases from J, the gap between germline ends came to 15 bases. The CDR3 spells CATSARRQINTEAFF. CDR3 bases: TGTGCCACCAGCGCGAGGAGGCAGATAAACACTGAAGCTTTCTTT.

The genes are TRBV15 and TRBJ1-5, with 8 positions matching TRBD1. The CDR3 is 13 amino acids. V gave up 5 bases and J gave up 5 bases; unmatched junction bases: 2. The germline V gene has CDR1 LNHNV and CDR2 YYDKDF (reference sequence). The CDR3 DNA sequence: TGTGCCACCAGCGGACAGGGAGATCAGCCCCAGCATTTT. It yields the protein CATSGQGDQPQHF.

This chain links TRBV5-1 with TRBJ2-3; a possible D gene is TRBD2 (5 bases). The V and J ends lost 4 bases and 14 bases respectively, with 23 bases between them. CDR1 is SGHRS, CDR2 YFSETQ, per germline. The CDR3 has 14 amino acids. CDR3 DNA: TGCGCCAGCAGCCCGCAACCCCCTAGCCTTGAGCCGTATTTT. Translation: CASSPQPPSLEPYF.

A word on this clone: A junction end diverges from the germline sequence, so it may reflect a read error. V is TRBV5-1 and J is TRBJ2-6, with D perhaps TRBD1 (5 bases). Germline V gene lookup returns CDR1 SGHRS and CDR2 YFSETQ. The CDR3 length is 14 residues. The CDR3 nucleotides read TGCGCCAGCAGCTTGATCTCTGGGGCCAACGGCCTGACTTTC. As protein: CASSLISGANGLTF.

The gene calls are TRBV6-1 and TRBJ1-1; 8 nucleotides align to TRBD1. The length of the CDR3 is 13 residues. With V trimmed by 3 bases and J by 4 bases, 1 base remained unmatched. CDR1 MNHNS and CDR2 SASEGT come from the germline V gene. As DNA, the CDR3 is TGTGCCAGCAGTGAGACAGGGGTCACTGAAGCTTTCTTT. Its protein product is CASSETGVTEAFF.

The V call is TRBV11-2, the J call TRBJ2-2, with D maybe TRBD1 (5 bases). This CDR3 has 16 residues. Trimming pared 1 base from V and 5 bases from J, leaving 14 bases between. Germline V lookup: CDR1 SGHAT, CDR2 FQNNGV. The CDR3 protein is CASSLVAPGPTGELFF. CDR3 sequence (DNA): TGTGCCAGCAGCTTAGTCGCTCCAGGGCCTACCGGGGAGCTGTTTTTT. Combining the CDR3 with reference TRBV11-2 and TRBJ2-2 gives the whole variable domain EAGVAQSPRYKIIEKRQSVAFWCNPISGHATLYWYQQILGQGPKLLIQFQNNGVVDDSQLPKDRFSAERLKGVDSTLKIQPAKLEDSAVYLCASSLVAPGPTGELFFGEGSRLTVL.

The genes are TRBV28 and TRBJ1-1, with 8 positions matching TRBD1. Germline-derived CDR1 and CDR2 are MDHEN and SYDVKM. The CDR3 runs to 14 residues. J was trimmed by 1 base and V by 6 bases; bases with no gene match: 4. CDR3 bases: TGTGCCAGCAGGAGGCAGGGGGCGAACACTGAAGCTTTCTTT. It yields the protein CASRRQGANTEAFF.

This clone was detected a few times. The chain recombines TRBV18 with TRBJ2-3; a possible D gene is TRBD2 (6 bases). Germline V lookup: CDR1 KGHSH, CDR2 LQKENI. The V gene lost 2 bases and the J gene lost 3 bases, with 18 bases spanning the gap. This CDR3 contains 17 residues. The CDR3 DNA is TGTGCCAGCTCACCAGTGCTATTGGGGGGAGAGACAGATACGCAGTATTTT. It codes for CASSPVLLGGETDTQYF.

This clone was counted between two and nine times. This chain uses TRBV30 with TRBJ1-4, with no clear D. Deletions cut 1 base from V and 6 bases from J, with 15 bases between. The CDR3 extends over 15 amino acids. Germline values: CDR1 GTSNPN, CDR2 SVGIG (reference sequence). The DNA of the CDR3 is TGTGCCTGGAGTGGCAGTGGAGCGCCGGATGAAAAACTGTTTTTT. Amino acids: CAWSGSGAPDEKLFF.